This is a list of T cell receptor beta chains from one sample in a study of blood T cell repertoires in COVID-19. Only in-frame clones appear in the TCRdb table, and some are missing; sequencing was by immunoSEQ multiplex PCR. The table records approximately 58,000 clones, roughly 90% of them present only once. The source material was peripheral blood. The receptors here all came from a human donor in a cohort sampled during active COVID-19. CDR3s include the opening cysteine and the closing phenylalanine or tryptophan. D genes are given only for firm matches. A row's size may be missing; if present it is once, few, many or a size class.

d_gene	v_gene	len	j_gene	abundance	CDR3aa	CDR3nt
TRBD1	TRBV5-8	14	TRBJ2-2	-	CASSRDRNAGELFF	TGTGCCAGCAGCAGGGACAGGAACGCCGGGGAGCTGTTTTTT
-	TRBV18	14	TRBJ1-1	-	CASSPQGLGAEAFF	TGTGCCAGCTCACCTCAGGGGTTAGGGGCTGAAGCTTTCTTT
-	TRBV4-1	16	TRBJ2-5	-	CASSQALRLGQETQYF	TGCGCCAGCAGCCAAGCATTGAGACTAGGACAAGAGACCCAGTACTTC
TRBD2	TRBV4-2	16	TRBJ2-7	-	CASSQDLSSGRYEQYF	TGTGCCAGCAGCCAAGATTTGTCTAGCGGGCGCTACGAGCAGTACTTC
-	TRBV11-2	12	TRBJ2-1	-	CASSLQGGEQFF	TGTGCCAGCAGCTTACAGGGAGGAGAGCAGTTCTTC
TRBD2	TRBV7-2	15	TRBJ2-2	-	CASSSGLAGFGELFF	TGTGCCAGCAGCTCCGGACTAGCGGGCTTCGGGGAGCTGTTTTTT
TRBD1	TRBV6-5	15	TRBJ2-1	-	CASSQDRGLHNEQFF	TGTGCCAGCAGCCAGGACAGGGGGCTCCACAATGAGCAGTTCTTC
-	TRBV5-6	15	TRBJ1-1	-	CASSETGRGREEAFF	TGTGCCAGCAGCGAAACAGGGAGAGGAAGAGAAGAAGCTTTCTTT
TRBD2	TRBV7-3	14	TRBJ2-1	-	CASSWTSGSNEQFF	TGTGCCAGCAGCTGGACTAGCGGGAGCAATGAGCAGTTCTTC
-	TRBV6-6	13	TRBJ1-1	-	CASSYSRGTEAFF	TGTGCCAGCAGTTACTCCCGGGGTACTGAAGCTTTCTTT
TRBD2	TRBV30	16	TRBJ2-7	-	CAWSFLVQRGPYEQYF	TGTGCCTGGAGTTTCCTAGTGCAGCGGGGGCCCTACGAGCAGTACTTC
-	TRBV6-4	12	TRBJ1-2	-	CASSDRGYGYTF	TGTGCCAGCAGTGACAGGGGCTATGGCTACACCTTC
-	TRBV5-1	15	TRBJ2-6	-	CASSSTRTGANVLTF	TGCGCCAGCAGCTCTACGAGAACTGGGGCCAACGTCCTGACTTTC
TRBD1	TRBV6-2/TRBV6-3	15	TRBJ1-2	-	CASSPMTGNDYGYTF	TGTGCCAGCAGCCCCATGACAGGGAACGACTATGGCTACACCTTC
TRBD2	TRBV7-2	15	TRBJ2-1	-	CASSLSAGSYNEQFF	TGTGCCAGCAGCTTATCAGCGGGAAGTTACAATGAGCAGTTCTTC
-	TRBV28	12	TRBJ2-7	-	CASKKEGSEQYF	TGTGCCAGCAAAAAGGAGGGAAGCGAGCAGTACTTC
-	TRBV4-1	15	TRBJ2-7	-	CASSQERDRGYEQYF	TGCGCCAGCAGCCAAGAGCGGGACAGAGGCTACGAGCAGTACTTC
-	TRBV6-1	15	TRBJ1-5	few	CASSEAITGSQPQHF	TGTGCCAGCAGTGAAGCTATAACAGGGAGTCAGCCCCAGCATTTT
TRBD2	TRBV19	15	TRBJ2-2	-	CASSPLAGLGGELFF	TGTGCCAGTAGTCCACTAGCGGGACTGGGCGGGGAGCTGTTTTTT
-	TRBV4-2	13	TRBJ2-7	-	CASSGGSVNEQYF	TGTGCCAGCAGTGGCGGGTCGGTAAACGAGCAGTACTTC
TRBD1	TRBV6-5	14	TRBJ1-1	-	CASSPQGRRVEAFF	TGTGCCAGCAGTCCACAGGGGAGAAGGGTTGAAGCTTTCTTT
TRBD2	TRBV14	17	TRBJ2-1	-	CASSSPKSSGRIGEQFF	TGTGCCAGCAGCTCACCTAAGTCCAGCGGGAGGATTGGCGAGCAGTTCTTC
-	TRBV7-9	15	TRBJ2-5	-	CASSPLRWPEETQYF	TGTGCCAGCAGCCCTCTTCGATGGCCTGAAGAGACCCAGTACTTC
-	TRBV27	14	TRBJ1-6	-	CASSLTGPLSPLHF	TGTGCCAGCAGTTTAACAGGGCCCCTTTCACCCCTCCACTTT
-	TRBV6-5	14	TRBJ2-5	-	CASSYSQGRKTQYF	TGTGCCAGCAGTTACTCGCAGGGTAGGAAGACCCAGTACTTC
-	TRBV14	17	TRBJ2-5	-	CASSQGSARRIQETQYF	TGTGCCAGCAGCCAAGGGAGTGCCAGACGTATCCAAGAGACCCAGTACTTC
-	TRBV6-5	13	TRBJ1-1	-	CASRDRWNTEAFF	TGTGCCAGCAGAGACAGGTGGAACACTGAAGCTTTCTTT
-	TRBV30	13	TRBJ1-5	-	CAWSGGQSQPQHF	TGTGCCTGGAGTGGTGGACAGTCCCAGCCCCAGCATTTT
-	TRBV24-1	12	TRBJ2-3	-	CATSGPTDTQYF	TGTGCCACCAGTGGGCCCACAGATACGCAGTATTTT
TRBD2	TRBV14	17	TRBJ2-3	once	CASSQGSSGANTDTQYF	TGTGCCAGCAGCCAAGGGTCGAGCGGGGCCAACACAGATACGCAGTATTTT
TRBD1	TRBV4-2	19	TRBJ1-6	-	CASSHWDRTRRKNHSPLHF	TGTGCCAGCAGCCATTGGGACAGGACGAGGAGGAAGAACCATTCACCCCTCCACTTT
TRBD2	TRBV18	17	TRBJ2-1	-	CASSPASGSNSYNEQFF	TGTGCCAGCTCACCAGCCAGCGGGAGCAACTCCTACAATGAGCAGTTCTTC
-	TRBV6-5	13	TRBJ1-1	-	CASGRTLNTEAFF	TGTGCCAGCGGGAGGACATTGAACACTGAAGCTTTCTTT
-	TRBV11-2	11	TRBJ2-7	-	CASSSPGEQYF	TGTGCCAGCAGCTCGCCAGGCGAGCAGTACTTC
TRBD1	TRBV7-9	15	TRBJ1-2	-	CASSLDMGQGERYTF	TGTGCCAGCAGCTTAGATATGGGACAGGGGGAGCGCTACACCTTC
TRBD2	TRBV6-4	15	TRBJ2-1	-	CASSDGVAGVGEQFF	TGTGCCAGCAGTGATGGGGTAGCGGGAGTCGGGGAGCAGTTCTTC
-	TRBV6-6	12	TRBJ1-2	-	CASSRSEGDYTF	TGTGCCAGCAGCCGATCTGAGGGAGACTACACCTTC
-	TRBV19	14	TRBJ1-4	-	CASTSGRGPEKLFF	TGTGCCAGTACCTCAGGCAGGGGCCCTGAAAAACTGTTTTTT
-	TRBV27	10	TRBJ1-1	-	CASGTRGTFF	TGTGCCAGCGGGACGAGGGGGACTTTCTTT
-	TRBV5-4	12	TRBJ1-4	-	CASSYQGEKLFF	TGTGCCAGCAGCTATCAGGGGGAAAAACTGTTTTTT
-	TRBV18	13	TRBJ2-5	-	CASSPEEKETQYF	TGTGCCAGCTCACCCGAGGAAAAAGAGACCCAGTACTTC
-	TRBV10-3	15	TRBJ1-2	-	CAISNSLGSFSGYTF	TGTGCCATCAGTAACAGCCTAGGGAGTTTTAGTGGCTACACCTTC